The clone carrying this TCR beta chain qualifies as medium-sized (0.01 to 0.1%). Germline loops: CDR1 LNHDA, CDR2 SQIVND (reference sequence). The CDR3 has 14 amino acids. V was shortened by 1 base and J by 3 bases, with 9 bases between the two germline ends. Produced via immunoSEQ multiplex PCR; TCRdb's table is partial and in-frame only. The table lists about 50,000 clones, roughly 73% of them singletons. These data belong to a study of PD-1 blockade in classical Hodgkin lymphoma. All patients experienced relapse after autologous stem cell transplantation, and brentuximab vedotin exposure was variable. Responses achieved at best were complete response, partial response or progressive disease.

The TCR sequence derives from a human donor with classical Hodgkin lymphoma. The sequencing used peripheral blood mononuclear cells (PBMCs), collected at baseline. V usage is TRBV19 and J usage is TRBJ1-2; the D is unclear. CDR3 DNA: TGTGCCAGTAGTATAGGAGTCCGCTACTATGGCTACACCTTC. Its protein is CASSIGVRYYGYTF.